The T cell receptor beta chain described here comes from a study of blood T cell repertoires in COVID-19. The table came from immunoSEQ multiplex PCR; TCRdb's copy has only in-frame clones and leaves some out. The table lists hundreds of thousands of clones, 86% of them singletons, with around 6.5% in the top ten. The CDR3 totals 14 residues. Germline V gene data show CDR1 as LNHDA and CDR2 as SQIVND (reference sequence). V lost 7 bases to trimming and J lost 3 bases, with 13 bases between them. The receptor's source is a man older than 75 with acute or convalescent COVID-19. This sequence joins TRBV19 and TRBJ1-5; D unresolved. Sequencing was carried out using peripheral blood. CDR3 sequence: CASTRSGVNQPQHF. The CDR3 region has the DNA TGTGCCAGTACCCGCTCCGGAGTCAATCAGCCCCAGCATTTT.